The next 22 T cell receptor beta chains were all read from a single sample in a study of monozygotic twins with inflammatory bowel disease. Using the 5' RACE reads, TCRdb records one entry per CDR3 protein without DNA. Recorded for this sample: around 450,000 distinct CDR3 sequences. Sequenced material: blood. The receptors come from a human donor with ulcerative colitis or Crohn's disease, or a healthy co-twin of an affected twin (not recorded which).

The V and J genes are TRBV6-6 and TRBJ2-5; TCRdb gives TRBD1 as the D gene, but with no DNA this cannot be confirmed. There are 12 residues in the CDR3. Germline V gene lookup returns CDR1 MNHNY and CDR2 SVGAGI (reference sequence). CDR3 region: CASGTYQETQYF.

The chain links TRBV20-1 to TRBJ2-1; lacking DNA, the TRBD1 call made by TCRdb goes unchecked. The CDR3 covers 12 residues. Germline CDR1 DFQATT, CDR2 SNEGSKA (reference sequence). CDR3 amino acids: CSARRELVEQFF.

This sequence joins TRBV10-3 and TRBJ2-3; absent DNA, TCRdb's TRBD2 call cannot be checked. In germline, CDR1 is ENHRY, CDR2 SYGVKD. CDR3 size: 17 residues. The CDR3 sequence is CAIRRGTSGTYTDTQYF.

The chain recombines TRBV29-1 with TRBJ2-3; there is no DNA to check the TCRdb D call of TRBD1. CDR1 is SQVTM and CDR2 is ANQGSEA in the germline V gene. CDR3 length equals 16 residues. The CDR3: CSVEGGPGQGTDTQYF.

V and J are TRBV5-8 and TRBJ2-2. The CDR3 length is 14 residues. Germline-derived CDR1 and CDR2 are SGHTS and YDEGEE. This chain's CDR3 is CASSPNINTGELFF.

This chain joins TRBV5-1 and TRBJ2-2. CDR1 is SGHRS, CDR2 YFSETQ, per germline. The CDR3 is 14 amino acids. The CDR3: CASSANSNTGELFF.

The chain carries TRBV27 and TRBJ2-6. CDR3 size: 14 residues. Germline CDR1 is MNHEY and CDR2 is SMNVEV (reference sequence). The CDR3 sequence is CASSPVSGANVLTF.

The V call is TRBV20-1, the J call TRBJ1-5; TCRdb outputs TRBD1, but without DNA this stays unchecked. Germline assignment: CDR1 DFQATT and CDR2 SNEGSKA (reference sequence). This CDR3 is 13 amino acids long. CDR3 sequence: CSAREPGEQPQHF.

The chain carries TRBV5-1 and TRBJ2-2; the TCRdb D gene call, TRBD2, has no DNA to confirm it. This CDR3 is 15 amino acids long. CDR1 and CDR2 from the germline V gene are SGHRS and YFSETQ. The CDR3 region is CASSISGPNTGELFF.

The V and J genes are TRBV5-5 and TRBJ1-1; TCRdb's D call of TRBD1 is untestable without DNA. Germline values: CDR1 SGHKS, CDR2 YYEKEE (reference sequence). The CDR3 is 15 residues long. The chain's CDR3 is CASSWGQGANTEAFF.

CDR3 loop: CSASAGQEGYGYTF. The chain joins TRBV20-1 to TRBJ1-2; the D gene TCRdb calls, TRBD1, cannot be checked with no DNA. This CDR3 is 14 amino acids long. The germline CDR1 and CDR2 sequences are DFQATT and SNEGSKA (reference sequence).

The CDR3 sequence is CASSPGTGGANAGYTF. The chain has TRBV18 and TRBJ1-2; the D call of TRBD1 rests on TCRdb alone, since no DNA is present to check it. From germline, CDR1 is KGHSH and CDR2 LQKENI. This CDR3 is 16 amino acids long.

CDR3 amino acids: CASTSRSYNEQFF. The chain employs TRBV5-1 and TRBJ2-1; absent DNA, TCRdb's TRBD1 call cannot be checked. The CDR3 length is 13 residues. Germline lookup yields CDR1 SGHRS and CDR2 YFSETQ.

Here the CDR3 reads CASSQDRTGGTDTQYF. The genes are TRBV4-2 and TRBJ2-3; TCRdb designates TRBD1, a call that cannot be tested without DNA. Germline V gene data show CDR1 as LGHNA and CDR2 as YNFKEQ. This CDR3 region has 16 residues.

The J gene is TRBJ2-7, the V gene TRBV29-1. The CDR3 sequence is 12 residues long. From germline, CDR1 is SQVTM and CDR2 ANQGSEA. The CDR3 sequence: CSVVLGTYEQYF.

The chain couples TRBV21-1 to TRBJ2-7; there is no DNA to check the TCRdb D call of TRBD2. TRBV21-1 has pseudogene status. The CDR3 is 18 residues long. CDR3 in amino acids: CASSKLGLAGEPSYEQYF.

This chain links TRBV4-1 with TRBJ1-1. The CDR3 is 12 residues long. From germline, CDR1 is MGHRA and CDR2 YSYEKL. The CDR3 loop reads CASSQDSSGTFF.

The rearrangement joins TRBV6-2 or TRBV6-3 to TRBJ2-4; TCRdb's D call, TRBD1, is unchecked because there is no DNA. This CDR3 is built from 16 residues. The germline gives CDR1 MNHEY, CDR2 SVGEGT. The CDR3: CASSYAGGAGKNIQYF.

The V call is TRBV5-1, the J call TRBJ1-1; TCRdb selects TRBD1, and the lack of DNA leaves this call unchecked. Germline-derived CDR1 and CDR2 are SGHRS and YFSETQ. The CDR3 consists of 14 residues. The CDR3 spells CASSSTGPGTEAFF.

This chain uses TRBV7-9 with TRBJ2-1; TCRdb's D call, TRBD1, is unchecked because there is no DNA. Germline lookup yields CDR1 SEHNR and CDR2 FQNEAQ (reference sequence). The CDR3 is 14 residues long. This CDR3 reads CASSRGQGFDEQFF.

V is TRBV20-1 and J is TRBJ2-3; the D gene TCRdb calls, TRBD2, cannot be checked with no DNA. This CDR3 is 15 amino acids long. The germline gives CDR1 DFQATT, CDR2 SNEGSKA (reference sequence). The chain's CDR3 is CSAPGLAGTTDTQYF.

This chain connects TRBV4-1 to TRBJ1-1. Germline lookup yields CDR1 MGHRA and CDR2 YSYEKL. This CDR3 spans 11 amino acids. This chain's CDR3 is CASSQDSEAFF.